The following is a T cell receptor beta chain sequence with its context. Antigen: not known. The study included ophthalmopathy patients with Clinical Activity Score at least 3, NOSPECS grade at least 4 and duration under 3 months. TCR beta CDR3 regions were amplified from RNA. Researchers ran a first-round RT-PCR on the TCR CDR3 using the HTBI primer set. TCRdb reanalysed the multiplex PCR reads using MiXCR and keeps one entry per CDR3 protein. The data show 400,000 to 600,000 distinct CDR3 sequences, with roughly 16% seen just once and 25% to 35% held by the top ten. The sample comes from a study of T cells in Graves' hyperthyroidism and ophthalmopathy. For the study at large: Peripheral blood was obtained at initial diagnosis, preceding any treatment. Study-wide points: Before onset, ophthalmopathy was predicted by the model a median roughly 6.8 months earlier.

The V gene lost 5 bases and the J gene lost 6 bases, with 20 bases spanning the gap. The CDR3 loop spans 16 amino acids. CDR1 and CDR2 from the germline V gene are LGHNA and YNFKEQ. Sequencing was carried out using blood. The source of this sequence is a woman under 40 with Graves' ophthalmopathy. V and J are TRBV4-2 and TRBJ2-1; D perhaps matches TRBD1 (6 bases). CDR3 sequence (DNA): TGTGCCAGCAGCGTTGATCCGGGACAACGTTCCAATGAGCAGTTCTTC. Its protein product is CASSVDPGQRSNEQFF.